The 9 T cell receptor beta chains below come from one sample, sequenced in a study of response to subunit inactivated influenza vaccine. TCRdb itself ran the RT-PCR reads through MiXCR, one entry per CDR3 protein. Of over 150,000 distinct CDR3 sequences listed, around 14% were seen once; the top ten hold roughly 26%. Here the sequenced sample was CD8+ T cells sorted from PBMCs, taken 4 to 6 days after vaccination. These receptors were collected from a man aged 45-65 years who received an inactivated influenza vaccine.

To note about this clonotype: At one of its ends the junction is not consistent with the germline gene, which may arise from a read error. V gene TRBV5-6 combines with J gene TRBJ2-3, with D possibly called TRBD1 or TRBD2 (5 bases each). Germline CDR1 SGHDT, CDR2 YYEEEE. This CDR3 comprises 16 residues. CDR3 region: CASSPPGILGTGTQYF. The CDR3 bases are TGTGCCAGCAGCCCCCCGGGGATACTAGGCACAGGTACGCAGTATTTT. Based on the CDR3 plus reference TRBV5-6 and TRBJ2-3, the full variable domain is DAGVTQSPTHLIKTRGQQVTLRCSPKSGHDTVSWYQQALGQGPQFIFQYYEEEERQRGNFPDRFSGHQFPNYSSELNVNALLLGDSALYLCASSPPGILGTGTQYFGPGTRLTVL.

The chain is built from TRBV29-1 and TRBJ2-7; D is undetermined. V was pared by 5 bases and J by 1 base, with 15 bases between. CDR3 length: 14 residues. The germline V gene has CDR1 SQVTM and CDR2 ANQGSEA. The CDR3 DNA reads as TGCAGCGTTAGTCTAACCGACGGTTCCTACGAGCAGTACTTC. Amino acid sequence: CSVSLTDGSYEQYF.

V and J are TRBV11-2 and TRBJ2-1; D gene uncertain. CDR1 SGHAT and CDR2 FQNNGV come from the germline V gene. The CDR3 covers 13 residues. V was cut by 0 bases and J by 8 bases, with 8 bases left in between. The CDR3 nucleotides are TGTGCCAGCAGCTTAGAGTACCGCGATGAGCAGTTCTTC. It is translated as CASSLEYRDEQFF.

The CDR3 is CASSPSESGEQYF. The CDR3 region has the DNA TGTGCCAGCAGCCCCTCAGAGTCCGGCGAGCAGTACTTC. The genes are TRBV7-6 and TRBJ2-7; D remains unclear. Germline CDR1 SGHVS, CDR2 FNYEAQ. CDR3 length: 13 residues. V lost 5 bases, J lost 6 bases, and 14 bases lay in between.

V gene TRBV11-2 combines with J gene TRBJ2-2, with TRBD2 identical over 12 bases. The CDR3 contains 17 residues. V dropped 5 bases and J dropped 6; count of bases not matched to a gene: 10. Germline CDR1 reads SGHAT; CDR2 reads FQNNGV. As DNA, the CDR3 is TGTGCCAGCAGCGCCCGTCTAGCGGGAGGGCCCGCCGGGGAGCTGTTTTTT. Its protein product is CASSARLAGGPAGELFF.

The chain couples TRBV9 to TRBJ2-2, with TRBD2 as a possible D gene (5 bases). This CDR3 contains 12 residues. From germline, CDR1 is SGDLS and CDR2 YYNGEE. Trimming left V 7 bases short and J 7 bases short, with 11 bases between. As DNA, the CDR3 is TGTGCCAGCGGGAGTGGGATCGGGGAGCTGTTTTTT. Its translation is CASGSGIGELFF.

In this sample, this clonotype turned up a few times. The CDR3, as DNA: TGCGCCAGCAGCCATAGACAGGGAATGGACTATGGCTACACCTTC. This codes for CASSHRQGMDYGYTF. J is TRBJ1-2 and V is TRBV4-3; 7 bases fit TRBD1. CDR3 length: 15 residues. Germline V CDR1 and CDR2: LGHNA, YSLEER. V lost 3 bases, J lost 3 bases, and 7 bases stayed unmatched.

This clonotype has only a few counts. The J gene is TRBJ2-2, the V gene TRBV28; a weak D match, TRBD1 (6 bases). Germline V CDR1 and CDR2: MDHEN, SYDVKM. V was clipped by 7 bases and J by 3 bases, with 9 bases between them. The CDR3 loop spans 13 amino acids. The CDR3 loop is CASISGDTGELFF. CDR3 in DNA: TGTGCCAGCATATCAGGGGACACCGGGGAGCTGTTTTTT.

This clonotype has just a few counts. This chain uses TRBV9 with TRBJ1-4, with 10 bases aligning to TRBD1. Germline V gives CDR1 SGDLS, CDR2 YYNGEE. V was pared by 3 bases and J by 8 bases, with 7 bases of the junction left unmatched. The CDR3 is 15 amino acids. CDR3 DNA: TGTGCCAGCAGCGACACCGGGACAGGGGACGAAAAACTGTTTTTT. It specifies CASSDTGTGDEKLFF.